This T cell receptor beta chain is from a study of blood T cell repertoires in COVID-19. Study-wide context: Acute-phase and convalescent COVID-19 samples originated in the United States, Italy and Spain.

This CDR3 contains 14 residues. CDR1 is SGHNT, CDR2 YYREEE, per germline (reference sequence). V was shortened by 4 bases and J by 3 bases, with 13 bases between the two germline ends. Recovered status in Cohort 3 required two negative PCRs, clearance, or symptom resolution. Methods used by the authors: Quantification of nucleated cells was approximated via reference gene primer amplification. Clones were read by immunoSEQ multiplex PCR, and TCRdb kept only the in-frame ones, dropping some. Clone size and V and J calls were adopted from that table, with D and trimming inferred from the DNA. There are some 130,000 clones in the sample; roughly 88% occur only once, and approximately 4.5% lies in the top ten.

The clonotype was recovered from a man in his fifties who had recovered from COVID-19. The sequenced sample was PBMCs or T cells enriched from blood (not recorded which). The chain employs TRBV5-4 and TRBJ1-1; D possibly corresponds to TRBD1 (5 bases). The CDR3 bases are TGTGCCAGCAGCCAGGGTGGTAGGGACACTGAAGCTTTCTTT. Its translation: CASSQGGRDTEAFF.